This TCR beta chain comes out of a study of T cells in Graves' hyperthyroidism and ophthalmopathy. Study outcomes and limitations: The blood repertoire included most of the expanded thyroid clonotypes above 0.001.

This clonotype occurred a few times. Its antigen is still unknown. Per the germline V gene, CDR1 is GTSNPN and CDR2 is SVGIG (reference sequence). Trimming removed 4 bases from V and 6 bases from J, with 31 bases in between. This CDR3 has 18 residues. RNA transcripts provided the source from which TCR beta CDR3 regions were amplified. The TCR CDR3 first-round RT-PCR relied on the HTBI primer set. TCRdb re-analysed the multiplex PCR reads in MiXCR, keeping a single row per CDR3 protein. The sample lists 600,000 to 650,000 distinct CDR3 sequences; 15% to 20% were seen once. The receptor was derived from a woman younger than 45 with Graves' hyperthyroidism. Sample: blood. This rearrangement joins TRBV30 to TRBJ2-7, with D possibly being TRBD1 (8 bases). The CDR3 region is CAWTRQGALRLAGGEQYF. CDR3 sequence (DNA): TGTGCCTGGACCCGCCAGGGGGCATTAAGACTAGCAGGAGGCGAGCAGTACTTC.